This TCR beta chain emerged from a study of T cell changes during pregnancy in multiple sclerosis. CDR3 size: 16 residues. CDR1 and CDR2 (germline): SGDLS, YYNGEE. V was clipped by 1 base and J by 1 base; unmatched bases: 7. Clones were read by immunoSEQ multiplex PCR, and TCRdb kept only the in-frame ones, dropping some. The data contain about 110,000 clones, approximately 90% of them singletons. This specimen consisted of peripheral blood, obtained after pregnancy. The chain uses TRBV9 and TRBJ1-2, with 7 bases fitting TRBD1. This TCR was sampled from a female donor with multiple sclerosis, enrolled in a pregnancy study. The CDR3 region is CASSVQTGLFNYGYTF. In nucleotides, the CDR3 is TGTGCCAGCAGCGTACAGACAGGGCTCTTTAACTATGGCTACACCTTC.